Reported below is one T cell receptor (beta chain). CDR3 length: 15 residues. Germline V gene data show CDR1 as MNHEY and CDR2 as SMNVEV (reference sequence). J gave up 10 bases and V 5 bases, and 11 bases lay outside the gene matches. The assay was immunoSEQ multiplex PCR, and TCRdb's table has in-frame clones only and misses some. The sample gives some 450,000 clones, approximately 89% of which show up once; approximately 12% is in the top ten. These data are taken from a study of blood T cell repertoires in COVID-19. The chain joins TRBV27 to TRBJ1-4; 9 bases match TRBD1. This TCR derives from a woman aged 45-60 years with COVID-19, enrolled during active disease. Sequenced sample: peripheral blood. The CDR3 DNA is TGTGCCAGCAGTCCCCGGGACAGGGATTATGGAAAACTGTTTTTT. It translates to CASSPRDRDYGKLFF.